This T cell receptor (beta chain) was sequenced for a study of T cell responses to AZD1222 COVID-19 vaccine (dated by TCRdb to about 2021). Study-wide context: A total of 233 trial participants underwent TCR sequencing, of whom about 210 received two doses of AZD1222 and approximately 25 received two doses of the MenACWY control vaccine. Enrollment into the trials was organized by age into subgroups of 18-55, 56-69 and 70-plus years, and those subgroups contained roughly 140, 27 and 60 TCR-sequenced participants, respectively. Results and caveats for the whole study, not just this receptor: Participants were mostly white British and included more females than males, and it was suggested by the authors that clonal diversity may have been underestimated. Conclusions about previously exposed vaccinees are limited, since just five or six AZD1222 recipients were seropositive for SARS-CoV-2 at baseline. Because no day 14 peak-response samples were available, the repertoires could be characterized only after the peak T cell response. Spike-specific TCR breadth and depth rose significantly after two AZD1222 doses compared with day 0 and with MenACWY recipients. The 56-69-year group was small, and its depth increase did not reach significance, likely because of low power. Vaccine-associated CD4 TCRs spanned the whole spike protein, with dominant responses in regions 160-218 and 743-854. Nearly half of unique spike-specific TCRs reportedly recognized epitopes outside regions mutated in the B.1.351 and B.1.1.7 variants.

As encoded in the germline V gene, CDR1 is MNHNS while CDR2 is SASEGT. Between the V and J ends, shortened by 2 bases and 1 base respectively, the junction contains 8 bases. The CDR3 goes from the cysteine to the phenylalanine over 15 residues. Only CDR3 DNA is held: 45 bases, read in frame from base 1. The CDR3 regions of human TCRbeta chains were analyzed by immunosequencing. Regarding the original processing steps: Repertoire TCRs were matched against a reference library of SARS-CoV-2-specific TCRs generated with the MIRA antigen-specificity platform. Breadth meant the fraction of unique TCRs that were SARS-CoV-2-associated, whereas depth meant the fraction of total T cells that were SARS-CoV-2-associated. Using the MIRA data, each spike-specific TCR was mapped to the spike region that the TCR reacts to and placed in a CD4 or CD8 class. Log10-transformed breadth and depth values were compared by one-way ANOVA with Sidak's multiple comparisons tests. TCRdb took this table from immuneACCESS and kept in-frame rearrangements with V and J called. Such tables lack part of the clones; where checked against another copy, unresolved V genes explain under half of the gap, and the rest is unexplained. V and J calls and clone size follow that table, whereas D and trimming were derived from the DNA. The sample table lists about 140,000 clones, approximately 90% of them with a count of one. Together, the top ten hold 1% to 1.5% of the sample.

This sample's time point label indicates: about 28 days (+/-7) after the second vaccine dose. Because spike-specific TCR depth and breadth did not differ between the two schedules, AZD1222 recipients who got a second dose at roughly 4 weeks were pooled with those who got a second dose at roughly 12 weeks. Vaccinee samples came from UK trials COV001 and COV002, including a single-blind randomized controlled phase 2/3 trial of AZD1222 (ChAdOx1 nCoV-19) in healthy adults. For TCRbeta chain sequencing, PBMC samples from trial participants were taken at day 0 and at day 28 after the second dose. For this clone: The antigen it recognizes is unknown. Base qualities are not provided; no much larger clone lies one nucleotide away.

The sequence derives from an adult who received the AZD1222 COVID-19 vaccine. This sequence uses TRBV6-1 and TRBJ2-2, and TRBD1 may be the D gene, going by 5 matching bases. The sequencing here drew on peripheral blood, taken 28 days after the second AZD1222 dose. Here is the DNA: TGTGCCAGCAGTGAAAGGCAGGGGAACACCGGGGAGCTGTTTTTT. Translated, this gives CASSERQGNTGELFF.